This T cell receptor (beta chain) was captured by sequencing in a study of regulatory T cells in long-lasting Graves disease. Study results and caveats: Tissue studied was limited to peripheral blood, excluding thyroid tissue. Persistent disease showed a preference for TRBV28, TRBJ1-2 and TRBJ2-5.

Time point specified: persistent/refractory GD, antithyroid drugs over 5 years with positive TRAb. There was RNA extracted from PBMCs, and the TCR library was made from it. Diagnoses of Graves' disease were made by American Thyroid Association guidelines. An endocrinology unit in Xi'an, China, supplied the patients. Ten or more counts support this clonotype. Antigen specificity is unknown. Deletions cut 6 bases from V and 0 bases from J, with 5 bases between. Germline CDR1 and CDR2: MDHEN and SYDVKM. This CDR3 is 12 amino acids long. Construction of TCR beta libraries relied on iRepertoire HTBI primers and on Arm-PCR targeting CDR3 regions. TCRdb redid the calling of the multiplex PCR reads with MiXCR, one entry per CDR3 protein. The sample has roughly 490,000 distinct CDR3 sequences, around a fifth seen once; the top ten hold roughly 13%.

This chain connects TRBV28 to TRBJ1-2; D gene uncertain. This receptor was identified in a female donor with Graves disease. The sequencing used peripheral blood mononuclear cells (PBMCs), collected when the disease was refractory, from a patient treated with antithyroid drugs. Here the CDR3 DNA reads TGTGCCAGCAGGGTCCCTAACTATGGCTACACCTTC. This translates into CASRVPNYGYTF.